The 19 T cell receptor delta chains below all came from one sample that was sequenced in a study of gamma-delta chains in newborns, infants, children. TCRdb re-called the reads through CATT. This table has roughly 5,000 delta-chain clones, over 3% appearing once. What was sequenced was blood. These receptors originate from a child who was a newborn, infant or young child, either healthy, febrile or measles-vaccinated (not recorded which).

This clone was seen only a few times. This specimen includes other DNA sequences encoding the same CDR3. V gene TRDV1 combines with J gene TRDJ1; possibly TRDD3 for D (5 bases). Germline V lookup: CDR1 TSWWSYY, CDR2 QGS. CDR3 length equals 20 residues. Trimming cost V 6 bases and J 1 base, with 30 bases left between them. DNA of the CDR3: TGTGCTCTTGGAGAGCCCCCAAGAACGGATCCGTGGGATTGCACCGATAAACTCATCTTT. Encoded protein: CALGEPPRTDPWDCTDKLIF.

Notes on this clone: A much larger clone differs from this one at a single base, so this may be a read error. In nucleotides, the CDR3 is TGTGCTCTTGGGGAACTGGATCGGGGGGACCCTCCTATCTACTGGGGGGGCACCGATAAACTCATCTTT. The encoded protein is CALGELDRGDPPIYWGGTDKLIF. This chain joins TRDV1 and TRDJ1; the match to TRDD3 covers 8 bases. The V and J ends lost 0 bases and 1 base, in that order; junction bases with no gene match: 25. The CDR3 runs 23 residues. Per germline, CDR1 TSWWSYY and CDR2 QGS.

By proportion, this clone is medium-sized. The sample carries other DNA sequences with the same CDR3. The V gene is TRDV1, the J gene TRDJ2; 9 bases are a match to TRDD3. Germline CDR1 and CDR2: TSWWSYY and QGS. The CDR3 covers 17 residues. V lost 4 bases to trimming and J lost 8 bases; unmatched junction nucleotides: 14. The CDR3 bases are TGTGCTCTTGGGGCTTCAACGACTTGGGGGATAACGGCACAACTCTTCTTT. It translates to CALGASTTWGITAQLFF.

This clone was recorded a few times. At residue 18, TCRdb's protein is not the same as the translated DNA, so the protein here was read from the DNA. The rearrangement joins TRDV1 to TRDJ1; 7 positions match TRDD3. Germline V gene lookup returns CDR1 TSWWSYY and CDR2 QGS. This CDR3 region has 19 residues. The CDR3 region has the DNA TGTGCTCTTGGGGAACTTCCGTCGTACTGGGGACTGTACACCGATAAACTCACCTTT. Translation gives CALGELPSYWGLYTDKLTF.

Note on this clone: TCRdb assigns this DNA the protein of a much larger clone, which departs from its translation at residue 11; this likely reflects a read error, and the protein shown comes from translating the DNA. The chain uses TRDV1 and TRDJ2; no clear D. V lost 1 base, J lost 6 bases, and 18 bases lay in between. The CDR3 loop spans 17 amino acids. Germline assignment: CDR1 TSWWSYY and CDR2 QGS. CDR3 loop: CALGEPLRPRPAAQLFF. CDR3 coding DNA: TGTGCTCTTGGGGAACCCCTGCGGCCCCGTCCGGCAGCACAACTCTTCTTT.

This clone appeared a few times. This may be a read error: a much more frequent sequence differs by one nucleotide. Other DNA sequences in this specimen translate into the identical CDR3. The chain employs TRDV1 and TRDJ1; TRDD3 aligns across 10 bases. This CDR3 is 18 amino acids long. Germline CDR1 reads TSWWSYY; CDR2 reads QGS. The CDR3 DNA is TGTGCCCTTGGGGAAAAGACGTACTGGGGGATGTACACCGATAAACTCATCTTT. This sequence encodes CALGEKTYWGMYTDKLIF.

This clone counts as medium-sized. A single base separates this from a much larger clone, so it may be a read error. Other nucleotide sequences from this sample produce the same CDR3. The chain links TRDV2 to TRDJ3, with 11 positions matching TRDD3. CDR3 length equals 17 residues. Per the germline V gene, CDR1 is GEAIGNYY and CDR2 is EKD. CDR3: CACDGGYASWDTRQMFF. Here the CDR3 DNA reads TGCGCCTGTGATGGGGGATACGCGTCCTGGGACACCCGACAGATGTTTTTC.

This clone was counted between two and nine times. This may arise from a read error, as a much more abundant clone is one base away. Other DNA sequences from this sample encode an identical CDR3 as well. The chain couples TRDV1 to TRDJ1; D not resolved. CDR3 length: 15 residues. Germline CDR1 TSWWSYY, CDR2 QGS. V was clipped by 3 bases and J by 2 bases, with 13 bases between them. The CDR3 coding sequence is TGTGCTCTTGGGGAGCTCTTGATGGAGACCGATAAACTCATCTTT. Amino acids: CALGELLMETDKLIF.

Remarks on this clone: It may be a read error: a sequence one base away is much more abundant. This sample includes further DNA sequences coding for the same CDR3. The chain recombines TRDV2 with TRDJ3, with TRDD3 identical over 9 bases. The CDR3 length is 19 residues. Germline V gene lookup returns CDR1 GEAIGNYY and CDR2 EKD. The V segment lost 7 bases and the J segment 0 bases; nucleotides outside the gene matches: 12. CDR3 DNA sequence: TGTGCCTGCGACGTTACTGGGGGACCTAGCTCCTGGGACACCCGACAGATGTTTTTC. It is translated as CACDVTGGPSSWDTRQMFF.

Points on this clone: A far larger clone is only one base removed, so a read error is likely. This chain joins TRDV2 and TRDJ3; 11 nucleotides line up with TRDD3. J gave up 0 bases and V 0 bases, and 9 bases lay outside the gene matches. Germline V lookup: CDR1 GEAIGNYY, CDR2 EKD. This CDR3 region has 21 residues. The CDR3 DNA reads TGTGCCTGTGACACCGTACTCTGGGGGATACCCGGCTCCTGGGACACCCGACAGATGTTTTTC. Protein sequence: CACDTVLWGIPGSWDTRQMFF.

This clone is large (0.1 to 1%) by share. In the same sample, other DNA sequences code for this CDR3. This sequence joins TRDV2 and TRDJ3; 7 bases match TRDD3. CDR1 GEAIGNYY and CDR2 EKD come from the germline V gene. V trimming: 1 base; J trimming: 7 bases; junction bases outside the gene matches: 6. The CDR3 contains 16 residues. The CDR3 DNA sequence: TGTGCCTGTGACACAGCGGATACGCGAGACACCCGACAGATGTTTTTC. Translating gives CACDTADTRDTRQMFF.

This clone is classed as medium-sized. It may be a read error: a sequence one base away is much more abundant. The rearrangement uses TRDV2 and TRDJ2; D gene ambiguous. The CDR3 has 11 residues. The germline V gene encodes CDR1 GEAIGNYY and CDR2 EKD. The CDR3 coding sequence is TGTGCCTGTGACCTGACAGCACCACTCTTCTTT. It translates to CACDLTAPLFF.

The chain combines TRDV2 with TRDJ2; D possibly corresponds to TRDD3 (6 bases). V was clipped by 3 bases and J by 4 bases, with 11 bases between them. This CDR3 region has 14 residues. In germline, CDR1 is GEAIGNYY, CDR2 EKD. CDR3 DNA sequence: TGTGCCTGTGACCCCTGGGGACAGACAGCACAACTCTTCTTT. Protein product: CACDPWGQTAQLFF.

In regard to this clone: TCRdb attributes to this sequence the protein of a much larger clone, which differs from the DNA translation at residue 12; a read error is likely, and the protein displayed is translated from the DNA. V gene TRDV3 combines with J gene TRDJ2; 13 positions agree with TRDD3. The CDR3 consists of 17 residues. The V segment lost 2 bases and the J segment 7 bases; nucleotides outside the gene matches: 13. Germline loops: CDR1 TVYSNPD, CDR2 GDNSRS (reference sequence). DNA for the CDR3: TGTGCCTTTTTTCGGGACTGGGGGATACGAGAGATAGCACAACTCTTCTTT. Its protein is CAFFRDWGIREIAQLFF.

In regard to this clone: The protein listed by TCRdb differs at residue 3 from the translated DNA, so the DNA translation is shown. The CDR3 nucleotides are TGTGCTCCTGGGGAACTAAAATTTACGGCGGCTGGGGGATACGGGAAACTCATCTTT. Residues: CAPGELKFTAAGGYGKLIF. V is TRDV1 and J is TRDJ1; TRDD3 matches at 12 bases. The CDR3 spans 19 residues. Per the germline V gene, CDR1 is TSWWSYY and CDR2 is QGS.

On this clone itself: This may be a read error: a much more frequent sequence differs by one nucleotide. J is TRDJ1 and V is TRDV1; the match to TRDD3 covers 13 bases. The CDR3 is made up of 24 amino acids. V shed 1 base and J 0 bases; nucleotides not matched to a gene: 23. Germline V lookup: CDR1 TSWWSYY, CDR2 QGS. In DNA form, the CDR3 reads TGTGCTCTTGGGGAACGCCGCCACTCCTTCCTACTGGGGGATACGACATCGTACACCGATAAACTCATCTTT. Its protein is CALGERRHSFLLGDTTSYTDKLIF.

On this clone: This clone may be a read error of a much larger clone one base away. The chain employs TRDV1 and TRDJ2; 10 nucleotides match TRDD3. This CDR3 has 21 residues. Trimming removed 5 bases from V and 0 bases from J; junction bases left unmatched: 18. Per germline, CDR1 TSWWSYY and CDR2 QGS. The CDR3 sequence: CALGTLRQIGGYKPLTAQLFF. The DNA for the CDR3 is TGTGCTCTTGGGACACTAAGACAAATTGGGGGATACAAACCTTTGACAGCACAACTCTTCTTT.

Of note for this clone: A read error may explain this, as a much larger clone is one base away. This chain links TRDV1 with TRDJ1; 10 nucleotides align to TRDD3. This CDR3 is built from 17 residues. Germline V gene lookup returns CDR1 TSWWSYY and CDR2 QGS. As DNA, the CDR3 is TGTGCTCTTGGGATTCCCCCGTATGGGGGATACACCGGTAAACTCATCTTT. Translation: CALGIPPYGGYTGKLIF.

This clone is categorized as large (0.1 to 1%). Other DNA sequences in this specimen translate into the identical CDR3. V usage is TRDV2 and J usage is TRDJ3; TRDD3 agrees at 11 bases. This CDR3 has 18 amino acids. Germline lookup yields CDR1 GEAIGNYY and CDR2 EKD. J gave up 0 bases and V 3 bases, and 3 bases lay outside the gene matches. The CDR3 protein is CACDRTGGYSWDTRQMFF. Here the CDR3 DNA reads TGTGCCTGTGACCGTACTGGGGGATACTCCTGGGACACCCGACAGATGTTTTTC.